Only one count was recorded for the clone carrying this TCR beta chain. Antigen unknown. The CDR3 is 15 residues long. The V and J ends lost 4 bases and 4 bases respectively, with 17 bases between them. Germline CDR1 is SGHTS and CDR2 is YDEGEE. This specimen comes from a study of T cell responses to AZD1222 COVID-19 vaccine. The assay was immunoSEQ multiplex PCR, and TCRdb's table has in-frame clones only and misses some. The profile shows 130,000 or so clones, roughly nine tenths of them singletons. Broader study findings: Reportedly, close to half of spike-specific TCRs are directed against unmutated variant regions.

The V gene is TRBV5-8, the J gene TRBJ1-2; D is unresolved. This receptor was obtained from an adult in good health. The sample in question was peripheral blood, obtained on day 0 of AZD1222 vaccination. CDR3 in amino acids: CASSPSLRVAYGYTF. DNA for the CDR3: TGTGCCAGCAGCCCCTCACTCCGGGTGGCCTATGGCTACACCTTC.